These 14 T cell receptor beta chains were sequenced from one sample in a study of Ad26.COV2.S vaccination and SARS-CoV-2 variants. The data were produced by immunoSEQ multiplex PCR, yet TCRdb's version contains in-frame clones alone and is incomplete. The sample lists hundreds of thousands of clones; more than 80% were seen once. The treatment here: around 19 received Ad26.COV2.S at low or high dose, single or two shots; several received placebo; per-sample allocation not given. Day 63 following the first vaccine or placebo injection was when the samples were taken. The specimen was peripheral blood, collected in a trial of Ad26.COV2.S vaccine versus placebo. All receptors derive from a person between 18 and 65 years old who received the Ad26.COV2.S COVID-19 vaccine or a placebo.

DNA of the CDR3: TGTGCCAGCAGCCCAATCGGCAATAGCAATCAGCCCCAGCATTTT. Protein: CASSPIGNSNQPQHF. The chain has TRBV5-5 and TRBJ1-5; no definite D call. The CDR3 is made up of 15 amino acids. V lost 4 bases, J lost 0 bases, and 11 bases lay in between. Germline V gene lookup returns CDR1 SGHKS and CDR2 YYEKEE (reference sequence).

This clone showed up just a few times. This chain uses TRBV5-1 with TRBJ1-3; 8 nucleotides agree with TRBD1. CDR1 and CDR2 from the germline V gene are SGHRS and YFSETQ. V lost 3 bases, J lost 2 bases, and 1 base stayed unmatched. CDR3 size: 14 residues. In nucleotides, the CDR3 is TGCGCCAGCAGCTCACAGGGGGCTGGAAACACCATATATTTT. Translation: CASSSQGAGNTIYF.

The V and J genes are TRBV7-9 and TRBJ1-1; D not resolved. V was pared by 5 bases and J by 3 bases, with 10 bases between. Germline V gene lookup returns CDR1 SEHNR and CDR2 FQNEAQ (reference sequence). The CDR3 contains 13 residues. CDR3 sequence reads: CASSPVGYTEAFF. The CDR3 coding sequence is TGTGCCAGCAGCCCCGTGGGGTACACTGAAGCTTTCTTT.

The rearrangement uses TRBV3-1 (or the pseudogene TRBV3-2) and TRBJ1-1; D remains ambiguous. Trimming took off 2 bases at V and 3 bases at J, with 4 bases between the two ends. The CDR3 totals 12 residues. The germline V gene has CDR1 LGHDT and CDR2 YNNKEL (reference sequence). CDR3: CASSQSDTEAFF. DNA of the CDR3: TGTGCCAGCAGCCAATCGGACACTGAAGCTTTCTTT.

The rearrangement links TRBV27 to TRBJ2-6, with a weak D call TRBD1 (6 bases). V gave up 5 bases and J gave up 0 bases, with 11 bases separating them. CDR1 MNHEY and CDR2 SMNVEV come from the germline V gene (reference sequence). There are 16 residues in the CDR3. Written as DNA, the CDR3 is TGTGCCAGCAGTAACCAGGGGTTCTCTGGGGCCAACGTCCTGACTTTC. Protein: CASSNQGFSGANVLTF.

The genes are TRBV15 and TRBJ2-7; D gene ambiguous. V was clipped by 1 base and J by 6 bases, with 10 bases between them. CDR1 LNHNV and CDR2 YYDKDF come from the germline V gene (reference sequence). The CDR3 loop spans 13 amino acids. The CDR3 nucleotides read TGTGCCACCAGCAGAGGTGACTCTCTCGAGCAGTACTTC. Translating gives CATSRGDSLEQYF.

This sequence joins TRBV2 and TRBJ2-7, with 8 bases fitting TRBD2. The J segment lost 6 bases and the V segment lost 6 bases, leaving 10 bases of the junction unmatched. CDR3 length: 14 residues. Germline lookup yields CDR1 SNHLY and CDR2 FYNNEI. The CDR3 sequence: CASSEGLVVPEQYF. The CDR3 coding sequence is TGTGCCAGCAGCGAGGGACTAGTGGTTCCCGAGCAGTACTTC.

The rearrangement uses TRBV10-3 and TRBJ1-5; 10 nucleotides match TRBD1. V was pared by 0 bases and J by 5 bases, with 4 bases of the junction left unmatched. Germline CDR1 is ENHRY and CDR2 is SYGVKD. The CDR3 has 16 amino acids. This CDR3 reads CAISESGGTGDQPQHF. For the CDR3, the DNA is TGTGCCATCAGTGAGTCGGGGGGGACAGGGGATCAGCCCCAGCATTTT.

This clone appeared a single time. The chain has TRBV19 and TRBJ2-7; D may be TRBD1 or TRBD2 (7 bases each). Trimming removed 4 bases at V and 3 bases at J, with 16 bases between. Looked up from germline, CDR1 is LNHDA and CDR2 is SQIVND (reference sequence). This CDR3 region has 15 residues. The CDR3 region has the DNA TGTGCCAGTAGTAGAAGCGGGACAGCCCTCTACGAGCAGTACTTC. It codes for CASSRSGTALYEQYF.

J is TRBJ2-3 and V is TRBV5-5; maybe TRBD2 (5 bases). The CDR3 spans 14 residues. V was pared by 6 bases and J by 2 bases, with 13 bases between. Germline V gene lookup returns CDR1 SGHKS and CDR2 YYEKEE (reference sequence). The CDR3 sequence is CASKEVHPTDTQYF. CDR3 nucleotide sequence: TGTGCCAGCAAGGAGGTCCACCCCACAGATACGCAGTATTTT.

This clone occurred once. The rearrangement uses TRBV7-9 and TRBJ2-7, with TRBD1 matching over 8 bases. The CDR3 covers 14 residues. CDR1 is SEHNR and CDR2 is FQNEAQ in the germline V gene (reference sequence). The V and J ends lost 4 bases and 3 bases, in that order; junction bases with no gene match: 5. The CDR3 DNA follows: TGTGCCAGCAGCTACGGGGACAGGATCTACGAGCAGTACTTC. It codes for CASSYGDRIYEQYF.

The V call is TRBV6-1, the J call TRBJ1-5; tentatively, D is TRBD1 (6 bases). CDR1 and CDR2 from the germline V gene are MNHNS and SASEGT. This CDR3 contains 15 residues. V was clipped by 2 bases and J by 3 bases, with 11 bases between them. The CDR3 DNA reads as TGTGCCAGCAGTGAATTCGACAGGTCCAATCAGCCCCAGCATTTT. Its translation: CASSEFDRSNQPQHF.

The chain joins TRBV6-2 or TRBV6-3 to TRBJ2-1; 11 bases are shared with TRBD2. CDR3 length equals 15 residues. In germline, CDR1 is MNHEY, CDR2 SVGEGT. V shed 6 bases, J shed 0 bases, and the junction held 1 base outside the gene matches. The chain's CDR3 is CASSTSGGSYNEQFF. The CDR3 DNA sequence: TGTGCCAGCAGCACTAGCGGGGGCTCCTACAATGAGCAGTTCTTC.

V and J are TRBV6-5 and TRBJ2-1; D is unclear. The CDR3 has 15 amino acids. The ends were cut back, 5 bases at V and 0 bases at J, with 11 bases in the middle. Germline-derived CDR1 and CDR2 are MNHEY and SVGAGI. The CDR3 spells CASSTYPSSYNEQFF. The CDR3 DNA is TGTGCCAGCAGTACCTACCCCAGCTCCTACAATGAGCAGTTCTTC.